This entry concerns a single T cell receptor beta chain. Its antigen is not identified. Carrying UMI labels, the TRB cDNA libraries were prepared through 5' RACE. From the 5' RACE reads, TCRdb lists one entry per CDR3 protein and no DNA. The sample totals roughly 140,000 distinct CDR3 sequences. This entry belongs to a study of CXCR3-negative and CXCR3-positive naive CD8 T cells. Whole-study results and caveats: Naive subsets were similarly diverse, while memory CD8+ repertoires were much less diverse. More hydrophobic TRB CDR3s occurred in CXCR3-positive than in CXCR3-negative naive cells.

CDR1 and CDR2 from the germline V gene are PRHDT and FYEKMQ (reference sequence). CDR3 length: 14 residues. The sequenced material came from naive CXCR3+ CD8+ T cells from blood. Subset noted: CD45RO-CCR7+CD27+CD95- naive CD8+ T cells expressing CXCR3 (TNR3+). This TCR came from a human donor in good health. Some clones in this sample may be carry-over from other donors' samples. The V call is TRBV13, the J call TRBJ2-7. Here the CDR3 reads CASSFGGSPYEQYF. The full variable domain, in which reference TRBV13 and TRBJ2-7 provide the parts outside the CDR3, is AAGVIQSPRHLIKEKRETATLKCYPIPRHDTVYWYQQGPGQDPQFLISFYEKMQSDKGSIPDRFSAQQFSDYHSELNMSSLELGDSALYFCASSFGGSPYEQYFGPGTRLTVT.